This T cell receptor beta chain originates from a study of T cell responses to AZD1222 COVID-19 vaccine. Of note for this clone: Its specificity is not known.

Assay: immunoSEQ multiplex PCR; the TCRdb copy retains only in-frame clones and omits some. Of about 160,000 clones listed, approximately 90% are singletons. Study results and caveats: Females made up more of the donors, who were largely white British, and clonal diversity may have come out too low. Repertoire samples came only from after the peak T cell response. Only a handful of AZD1222 recipients, several in all, had baseline seropositivity. Spike as a whole was targeted by vaccine-associated CD4 TCRs, dominant at 160-218 and 743-854.

This receptor was taken from an adult who received the AZD1222 COVID-19 vaccine. The material was peripheral blood, obtained 28 days after the second AZD1222 dose.

DNA for the CDR3: TGTGCCAGCAGCTTGGAGTCGGTTTATGGCTACACCTTC. It translates to CASSLESVYGYTF. The chain joins TRBV5-6 to TRBJ1-2; D gene ambiguous. The CDR3 contains 13 residues. V lost 0 bases to trimming and J lost 5 bases, with 8 bases between them. Per the germline V gene, CDR1 is SGHDT and CDR2 is YYEEEE.